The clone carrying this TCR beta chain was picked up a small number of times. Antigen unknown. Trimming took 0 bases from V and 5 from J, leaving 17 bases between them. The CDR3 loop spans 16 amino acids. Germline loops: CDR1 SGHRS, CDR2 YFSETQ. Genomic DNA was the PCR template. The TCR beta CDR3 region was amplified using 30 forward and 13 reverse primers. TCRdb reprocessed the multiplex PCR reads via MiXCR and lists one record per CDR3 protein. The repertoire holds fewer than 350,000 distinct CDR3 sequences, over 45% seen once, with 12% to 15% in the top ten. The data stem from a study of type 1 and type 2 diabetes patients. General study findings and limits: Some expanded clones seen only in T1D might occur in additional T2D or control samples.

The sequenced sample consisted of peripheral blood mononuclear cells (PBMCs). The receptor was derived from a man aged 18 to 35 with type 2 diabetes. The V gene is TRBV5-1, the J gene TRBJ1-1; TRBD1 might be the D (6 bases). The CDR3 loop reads CASSLGWRGGGTEAFF. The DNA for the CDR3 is TGCGCCAGCAGCTTGGGGTGGCGAGGGGGAGGGACTGAAGCTTTCTTT.